These 25 T cell receptor beta chains were sequenced from one sample in a study of shared T cell receptors in the human thymus. Generated by immunoSEQ multiplex PCR, the TCRdb table keeps only in-frame clones and is missing some. The data show roughly 410,000 clones, more than 85% seen once. Sequenced sample: thymocytes. These receptors were obtained from a human donor.

The V and J genes are TRBV27 and TRBJ2-1; D gene uncertain. The CDR3 contains 17 residues. V lost 0 bases and J lost 11, with 23 bases in between. The germline V gene encodes CDR1 MNHEY and CDR2 SMNVEV (reference sequence). DNA for the CDR3: TGTGCCAGCAGTTTATCTTCCCCCCGCGCCGTTCCAATGAAGCAGTTCTTC. This encodes CASSLSSPRAVPMKQFF.

The gene calls are TRBV28 and TRBJ2-5; 7 nucleotides align to TRBD2. CDR1 and CDR2 (germline): MDHEN, SYDVKM. The CDR3 loop spans 14 amino acids. J gave up 2 bases and V 7 bases, and 7 bases lay outside the gene matches. The CDR3 loop reads CASTPTSAQETQYF. As DNA, the CDR3 is TGTGCCAGCACCCCTACTAGCGCTCAAGAGACCCAGTACTTC. Supplemented by reference TRBV28 and TRBJ2-5, the full variable domain reads DVKVTQSSRYLVKRTGEKVFLECVQDMDHENMFWYRQDPGLGLRLIYFSYDVKMKEKGDIPEGYSVSREKKERFSLILESASTNQTSMYLCASTPTSAQETQYFGPGTRLLVL.

The rearrangement links TRBV28 to TRBJ1-5; no firm D call. From germline, CDR1 is MDHEN and CDR2 SYDVKM. The CDR3 is 14 amino acids. V was clipped by 1 base and J by 5 bases, with 9 bases between them. The CDR3 loop reads CASSLSKPDQPQHF. The CDR3 region has the DNA TGTGCCAGCAGTTTATCTAAGCCGGATCAGCCCCAGCATTTT.

The CDR3 DNA reads as TGTGCCAGCAGTTACTCCGAGGAGGGGAATCAGCCCCAGCATTTT. Translation: CASSYSEEGNQPQHF. The rearrangement joins TRBV6-6 to TRBJ1-5, with a weak D call TRBD1 (5 bases). V was cut by 0 bases and J by 4 bases, with 10 bases left in between. In germline, CDR1 is MNHNY, CDR2 SVGAGI (reference sequence). The CDR3 length is 15 residues.

This chain uses TRBV6-1 with TRBJ1-5, with a tentative D call TRBD1 (6 bases). Germline CDR1 reads MNHNS; CDR2 reads SASEGT. This CDR3 is 12 amino acids long. V lost 3 bases, J lost 6 bases, and 6 bases lay in between. In DNA form, the CDR3 reads TGTGCCAGCAGTGACAGGGGTCAGCCCCAGCATTTT. This codes for CASSDRGQPQHF.

The V and J genes are TRBV6-5 and TRBJ1-6; D gene uncertain. Germline lookup yields CDR1 MNHEY and CDR2 SVGAGI. This CDR3 contains 14 residues. Deletions cut 4 bases from V and 7 bases from J, with 11 bases between. The CDR3 DNA is TGTGCCAGCAGTTGCCGTCACGGAAATTCACCCCTCCACTTT. Translation gives CASSCRHGNSPLHF.

The rearrangement joins TRBV15 to TRBJ2-5, with 7 bases lining up with TRBD2. The CDR3 has 14 residues. J gave up 3 bases and V 0 bases, and 1 base lay outside the gene matches. CDR1 is LNHNV, CDR2 YYDKDF, per germline (reference sequence). The CDR3 DNA reads as TGTGCCACCAGCAGAGAGGGGGGGAAAGAGACCCAGTACTTC. The encoded protein is CATSREGGKETQYF.

This clone appeared a single time. This chain uses TRBV14 with TRBJ2-7; D is undetermined. V was pared by 0 bases and J by 7 bases, with 19 bases between. Looked up from germline, CDR1 is SGHDN and CDR2 is FVKESK. There are 16 residues in the CDR3. The DNA of the CDR3 is TGTGCCAGCAGCCAAGATTCAAGAGGACCCCTCGGGGAGCAGTACTTC. Amino acids: CASSQDSRGPLGEQYF.

The chain links TRBV2 to TRBJ2-1, with a tentative D call TRBD2 (6 bases). The ends were cut back, 5 bases at V and 6 bases at J, with 17 bases in the middle. The length of the CDR3 is 15 residues. CDR1 SNHLY and CDR2 FYNNEI come from the germline V gene. The CDR3 coding sequence is TGTGCCAGCAGTACTGGGGGGAGTTCAGTCAATGAGCAGTTCTTC. This gives the protein CASSTGGSSVNEQFF.

This clone has a single count. V is TRBV10-3 and J is TRBJ2-2, with TRBD2 matching over 7 bases. Germline assignment: CDR1 ENHRY and CDR2 SYGVKD. The V segment lost 6 bases and the J segment 5 bases; nucleotides outside the gene matches: 12. This CDR3 contains 16 residues. In DNA, the CDR3 is TGTGCCATCAGCCTCGGGGAGGGAGTAGGTACCGGGGAGCTGTTTTTT. Encoded protein: CAISLGEGVGTGELFF.

The chain is built from TRBV27 and TRBJ2-3, with D unclear. The CDR3 has 9 residues. Germline CDR1 MNHEY, CDR2 SMNVEV (reference sequence). V dropped 0 bases and J dropped 12 bases, with 1 base sitting between them. The DNA of the CDR3 is TGTGCCAGCAGTTTATCACAGTATTTT. Residues: CASSLSQYF.

This chain connects TRBV7-9 to TRBJ2-7, with D possibly being TRBD1 (5 bases). CDR1 SEHNR and CDR2 FQNEAQ come from the germline V gene (reference sequence). With 5 bases removed from V and 0 bases from J, the gap between germline ends came to 17 bases. This CDR3 has 16 amino acids. CDR3 sequence reads: CASSLPRWQGSYEQYF. CDR3 DNA sequence: TGTGCCAGCAGCCTACCACGATGGCAGGGCTCCTACGAGCAGTACTTC.

CDR3 DNA sequence: TGTGCCAGCACTGGCTGGAGGGAGGGGGGGGAGCAGTACTTC. Amino acids: CASTGWREGGEQYF. V gene TRBV6-6 combines with J gene TRBJ2-7; D is perhaps TRBD2 (7 bases). Germline values: CDR1 MNHNY, CDR2 SVGAGI (reference sequence). With 7 bases removed from V and 7 bases from J, the gap between germline ends came to 20 bases. The CDR3 is 14 amino acids.

This clone was counted once. This sequence joins TRBV10-3 and TRBJ2-7, with TRBD2 matching over 11 bases. V trimming: 0 bases; J trimming: 2 bases; junction bases outside the gene matches: 3. The CDR3 runs to 16 residues. The germline gives CDR1 ENHRY, CDR2 SYGVKD. CDR3 region: CAISESKTSGTYEQYF. CDR3 sequence (DNA): TGTGCCATCAGTGAGTCTAAGACTAGCGGGACCTACGAGCAGTACTTC.

This clone has only one observation. The gene calls are TRBV25-1 and TRBJ2-6, with 7 bases matching TRBD1. Germline loops: CDR1 MGHDK, CDR2 SYGVNS. Trimming cost V 4 bases and J 1 base; bases outside gene matches: 1. The CDR3 spans 15 residues. The CDR3: CASSGQGSGANVLTF. The CDR3 DNA sequence: TGTGCCAGCAGTGGACAGGGTTCTGGGGCCAACGTCCTGACTTTC.

The chain recombines TRBV5-6 with TRBJ2-3; 11 nucleotides match TRBD2. V lost 2 bases to trimming and J lost 6 bases; unmatched junction nucleotides: 14. The germline CDR1 and CDR2 sequences are SGHDT and YYEEEE. The CDR3 covers 18 residues. The CDR3 protein is CASSLIPVLAGGCDTQYF. The CDR3 DNA follows: TGTGCCAGCAGCTTAATTCCCGTTCTAGCGGGAGGATGTGATACGCAGTATTTT.

The rearrangement uses TRBV11-2 and TRBJ2-7; D is ambiguous. CDR3 length: 13 residues. Trimming removed 2 bases at V and 6 bases at J, with 11 bases between. CDR1 is SGHAT, CDR2 FQNNGV, per germline. As DNA, the CDR3 is TGTGCCAGCAGCTTAAGGGCGTCGGTCGAGCAGTACTTC. Protein product: CASSLRASVEQYF. Full variable domain (remainder filled in from reference TRBV11-2 and TRBJ2-7): EAGVAQSPRYKIIEKRQSVAFWCNPISGHATLYWYQQILGQGPKLLIQFQNNGVVDDSQLPKDRFSAERLKGVDSTLKIQPAKLEDSAVYLCASSLRASVEQYFGPGTRLTVT.

V gene TRBV14 combines with J gene TRBJ2-5, with 8 bases that match TRBD1. The assigned J gene may be wrong: the sequence end matches TRBJ2-7 better. This CDR3 contains 13 residues. CDR1 SGHDN and CDR2 FVKESK come from the germline V gene. CDR3 bases: TGTGCCAGCAGCCGGACAGGGATCTACGAGCAGTACTTC. Translating gives CASSRTGIYEQYF.

The V and J genes are TRBV28 and TRBJ1-2; D possibly corresponds to TRBD1 (5 bases). The CDR3 runs 12 residues. The germline CDR1 and CDR2 sequences are MDHEN and SYDVKM. V lost 7 bases to trimming and J lost 6 bases, with 12 bases between them. This CDR3 is CASTLWGDGYTF. Written as DNA, the CDR3 is TGTGCCAGCACCCTCTGGGGGGATGGCTACACCTTC.

The rearrangement uses TRBV28 and TRBJ1-2; D is uncertain. CDR1 is MDHEN and CDR2 is SYDVKM in the germline V gene. V was pared by 5 bases and J by 7 bases, with 8 bases between. This CDR3 has 11 residues. The CDR3 nucleotides read TGTGCCAGCAGTCTGCGTAGTGGCTACACCTTC. Residues: CASSLRSGYTF.

This chain links TRBV6-6 with TRBJ1-3; 7 positions match TRBD1. Germline loops: CDR1 MNHNY, CDR2 SVGAGI (reference sequence). V lost 4 bases, J lost 4 bases, and 10 bases stayed unmatched. The CDR3 runs to 16 residues. In DNA, the CDR3 is TGTGCCAGCAGTTCAAACAGGGGAAAGAAGGGAAACACCATATATTTT. The encoded protein is CASSSNRGKKGNTIYF.

The chain joins TRBV7-2 to TRBJ2-5; TRBD2 agrees at 12 bases. Germline lookup yields CDR1 SGHTA and CDR2 FQGNSA. This CDR3 has 12 amino acids. After removal of 1 base from V and 13 bases from J, the junction contained 1 base not matched to a gene. The chain's CDR3 is CASSLGLAGVYF. For the CDR3, the DNA is TGTGCCAGCAGCTTAGGACTAGCGGGAGTGTACTTC.

This chain connects TRBV28 to TRBJ2-1, with D possibly TRBD2 on 6 matching bases. Trimming stripped 2 bases from V and 8 bases from J, with 10 bases between. Looked up from germline, CDR1 is MDHEN and CDR2 is SYDVKM. The CDR3 has 13 residues. The DNA for the CDR3 is TGTGCCAGCAGTTTAGCACCGGGAGATGAGCAGTTCTTC. It codes for CASSLAPGDEQFF.

The genes are TRBV2 and TRBJ1-5, with D uncertain. Germline assignment: CDR1 SNHLY and CDR2 FYNNEI. The CDR3 runs 12 residues. V gave up 4 bases and J gave up 4 bases, with 5 bases separating them. CDR3 DNA: TGTGCCAGCAGTGTAGGAAATCAGCCCCAGCATTTT. Its protein is CASSVGNQPQHF.

The chain has TRBV28 and TRBJ2-5; D uncertain. The CDR3 runs to 12 residues. CDR1 is MDHEN and CDR2 is SYDVKM in the germline V gene. V was clipped by 6 bases and J by 5 bases, with 10 bases between them. The DNA for the CDR3 is TGTGCCAGCAGGGAAGGACCGGAGACCCAGTACTTC. Translating it yields CASREGPETQYF.